This record concerns one T cell receptor beta chain sequence. Original processing methods: Counts of nucleated cells, estimated from reference gene primer amplification, were obtained. Libraries were prepared by immunoSEQ multiplex PCR; TCRdb keeps only in-frame clonotypes and omits some of them. The D gene and trimming were derived from the DNA, and the V and J assignments and clone size from that table. The data contain under 250,000 clones, roughly four fifths of them singletons. The data were obtained in a study of blood T cell repertoires in COVID-19. Study in general: The origin of the acute and convalescent COVID-19 samples was the United States, Italy and Spain. Nucleic acid was either cDNA or gDNA, and it came from T cells, B-cell-depleted T cells, or PBMCs.

Germline V lookup: CDR1 SQVTM, CDR2 ANQGSEA. Trimming removed 6 bases from V and 5 bases from J; junction bases left unmatched: 11. The CDR3 is 14 amino acids. The rearrangement joins TRBV29-1 to TRBJ2-7, with 9 bases identical to TRBD1. Sequencing input: peripheral blood. The receptor comes from a woman aged 35 to 49 with active or convalescent COVID-19. The DNA of the CDR3 is TGCAGCGTCGGCCCCGGGACAGGGAAGAACGAGCAGTACTTC. This translates into CSVGPGTGKNEQYF.